Listed below are T cell receptor beta chains from one sample, sequenced in a study of blood T cell repertoires in COVID-19. Method: immunoSEQ multiplex PCR; TCRdb's copy keeps in-frame clones and lacks some. Among 190,000 or so clones listed, more than 75% were seen once. The sequencing input was peripheral blood. These receptors came from a man aged 40-49 years with active or convalescent COVID-19. The CDR3 runs from the conserved cysteine through the conserved F or W. The D gene is left open where the match is weak. Size values are once, few and many counts, or a class for expanded clones, and some rows have none.

V: TRBV5-4
size: -
J: TRBJ2-3
D: -
length: 17
CDR3: CASSSIPYYSSTDTQYF
DNA: TGTGCCAGCAGCTCCATTCCCTACTACTCTAGCACAGATACGCAGTATTTT

V: TRBV5-6
size: -
J: TRBJ2-2
D: TRBD1
length: 12
CDR3: CASSVQGRLLFF
DNA: TGTGCCAGCAGCGTACAGGGGCGGTTACTGTTTTTT

V: TRBV3-1/TRBV3-2
size: -
J: TRBJ1-2
D: -
length: 13
CDR3: CASSQGSRGDYTF
DNA: TGTGCCAGCAGCCAAGGGTCCAGGGGAGACTACACCTTC

V: TRBV11-3
size: -
J: TRBJ2-2
D: -
length: 16
CDR3: CASSLGSETNTGELFF
DNA: TGTGCCAGCAGCTTAGGATCCGAGACTAACACCGGGGAGCTGTTTTTT

V: TRBV5-1
size: -
J: TRBJ2-7
D: -
length: 14
CDR3: CASSLDDTPYEQYF
DNA: TGCGCCAGCAGCTTGGATGACACCCCCTACGAGCAGTACTTC

V: TRBV19
size: -
J: TRBJ1-4
D: -
length: 15
CDR3: CASSSSRGSGEKLFF
DNA: TGTGCCAGTAGTTCCTCCCGGGGATCCGGCGAAAAACTGTTTTTT

V: TRBV4-1
size: -
J: TRBJ1-6
D: TRBD1
length: 16
CDR3: CASSPHGTAKNSPLHF
DNA: TGCGCCAGCAGCCCCCATGGGACAGCGAAAAATTCACCCCTCCACTTT

V: TRBV7-3
size: -
J: TRBJ1-2
D: TRBD1
length: 17
CDR3: CASSLQAGTGIVYGYTF
DNA: TGTGCCAGCAGCTTACAGGCCGGGACAGGGATCGTATACGGCTACACCTTC

V: TRBV7-2
size: -
J: TRBJ2-1
D: TRBD2
length: 15
CDR3: CASSSSSGSYNEQFF
DNA: TGTGCCAGCAGCTCCTCTAGCGGTTCCTACAATGAGCAGTTCTTC

V: TRBV11-3
size: -
J: TRBJ2-2
D: -
length: 15
CDR3: CASSFHSEGTGELFF
DNA: TGTGCCAGCAGCTTCCACAGTGAAGGCACCGGGGAGCTGTTTTTT

V: TRBV10-1
size: -
J: TRBJ2-3
D: -
length: 15
CDR3: CASSESPTDTDTQYF
DNA: TGCGCCAGCAGTGAGTCGCCCACAGACACAGATACGCAGTATTTT

V: TRBV24-1
size: -
J: TRBJ2-3
D: TRBD2
length: 18
CDR3: CATSPAAGVAGYTDTQYF
DNA: TGTGCCACCAGTCCGGCGGCGGGAGTAGCGGGCTACACAGATACGCAGTATTTT

V: TRBV6-4
size: -
J: TRBJ2-7
D: TRBD2
length: 16
CDR3: CASSNPFGGGAGEQYF
DNA: TGTGCCAGCAGTAATCCGTTCGGCGGGGGGGCCGGGGAGCAGTACTTC

V: TRBV6-1
size: -
J: TRBJ2-1
D: -
length: 17
CDR3: CASSERARGRLVDEQFF
DNA: TGTGCCAGCAGTGAAAGGGCTAGGGGTCGCCTTGTAGATGAGCAGTTCTTC

V: TRBV7-8
size: -
J: TRBJ2-7
D: TRBD1
length: 15
CDR3: CASRYTGTGGYEQYF
DNA: TGTGCCAGCAGGTATACCGGGACAGGGGGCTACGAGCAGTACTTC

V: TRBV13
size: once
J: TRBJ2-7
D: -
length: 14
CDR3: CASSLFAGSYEQYF
DNA: TGTGCCAGCAGCTTATTCGCGGGGTCCTACGAGCAGTACTTC

V: TRBV28
size: -
J: TRBJ1-6
D: -
length: 14
CDR3: CASSLYPGLSPLHF
DNA: TGTGCCAGCAGTTTATATCCAGGCCTTTCACCCCTCCACTTT

V: TRBV5-1
size: -
J: TRBJ1-4
D: -
length: 15
CDR3: CASSLEAGDSEKLFF
DNA: TGCGCCAGCAGCTTGGAGGCCGGGGATTCGGAAAAACTGTTTTTT

V: TRBV9
size: -
J: TRBJ1-1
D: -
length: 13
CDR3: CASSVEEGGEAFF
DNA: TGTGCCAGCAGCGTAGAAGAGGGCGGTGAAGCTTTCTTT

V: TRBV19
size: -
J: TRBJ1-2
D: -
length: 15
CDR3: CASSIDMPGLDGYTF
DNA: TGTGCCAGTAGTATAGATATGCCGGGTTTGGATGGCTACACCTTC

V: TRBV28
size: -
J: TRBJ2-7
D: TRBD1
length: 14
CDR3: CASRPQGVSYEQYF
DNA: TGTGCCAGCAGACCACAGGGGGTATCGTACGAGCAGTACTTC

V: TRBV29-1
size: few
J: TRBJ2-4
D: -
length: 13
CDR3: CSVGQGAKNIQYF
DNA: TGCAGCGTTGGGCAGGGAGCCAAAAACATTCAGTACTTC

V: TRBV10-3
size: -
J: TRBJ1-2
D: -
length: 13
CDR3: CAISEDRGQGYTF
DNA: TGTGCCATCAGTGAAGATCGAGGTCAAGGCTACACCTTC

V: TRBV4-1
size: -
J: TRBJ1-5
D: -
length: 16
CDR3: CASSQDIGTPDRPQHF
DNA: TGCGCCAGCAGCCAAGATATCGGGACTCCTGATCGGCCCCAGCATTTT

V: TRBV18
size: -
J: TRBJ2-2
D: TRBD1
length: 17
CDR3: CASSPPVGTGRTGELFF
DNA: TGTGCCAGCTCACCACCGGTTGGGACAGGAAGAACCGGGGAGCTGTTTTTT

V: TRBV5-4
size: -
J: TRBJ1-6
D: TRBD1
length: 16
CDR3: CASSLEPGQVNSPLHF
DNA: TGTGCCAGCAGCTTGGAGCCCGGACAGGTGAATTCACCCCTCCACTTT

V: TRBV3-1/TRBV3-2
size: -
J: TRBJ1-1
D: -
length: 14
CDR3: CASSQGGRVTEAFF
DNA: TGTGCCAGCAGCCAAGGGGGCCGCGTCACTGAAGCTTTCTTT

V: TRBV6-5
size: -
J: TRBJ2-1
D: TRBD1
length: 15
CDR3: CASRPSGTGYNEQFF
DNA: TGTGCCAGCAGGCCCAGTGGGACAGGGTACAATGAGCAGTTCTTC

V: TRBV11-3
size: -
J: TRBJ1-1
D: -
length: 13
CDR3: CASSLNQGSFVFF
DNA: TGTGCCAGCAGCTTAAACCAGGGCTCTTTTGTTTTCTTT

V: TRBV3-1/TRBV3-2
size: -
J: TRBJ2-1
D: -
length: 14
CDR3: CASSQDSAYNEQFF
DNA: TGTGCCAGCAGCCAAGATAGCGCCTACAATGAGCAGTTCTTC

V: TRBV7-9
size: -
J: TRBJ2-3
D: -
length: 16
CDR3: CASSAPTGSSTDTQYF
DNA: TGTGCCAGCAGCGCCCCAACAGGGAGCAGCACAGATACGCAGTATTTT

V: TRBV2
size: -
J: TRBJ1-1
D: -
length: 14
CDR3: CASSDVDRNTEAFF
DNA: TGTGCCAGCAGTGATGTCGACAGGAACACTGAAGCTTTCTTT

V: TRBV6-5
size: -
J: TRBJ1-2
D: -
length: 13
CDR3: CASRPGEGLGYTF
DNA: TGTGCCAGCAGACCGGGAGAGGGCCTGGGCTACACCTTC

V: TRBV7-9
size: -
J: TRBJ2-3
D: -
length: 14
CDR3: CASSLELPGDTQYF
DNA: TGTGCCAGCAGCTTAGAGCTGCCCGGAGATACGCAGTATTTT

V: TRBV6-5
size: -
J: TRBJ2-7
D: TRBD1
length: 13
CDR3: CALAGTGVYEQYF
DNA: TGTGCCCTAGCAGGGACAGGGGTCTACGAGCAGTACTTC

V: TRBV29-1
size: -
J: TRBJ1-5
D: -
length: 14
CDR3: CSVGGPYSNQPQHF
DNA: TGCAGCGTAGGTGGGCCGTATAGCAATCAGCCCCAGCATTTT

V: TRBV10-3
size: -
J: TRBJ2-6
D: -
length: 13
CDR3: CASSGAGANVLTF
DNA: TGTGCCTCATCAGGGGCTGGGGCCAACGTCCTGACTTTC

V: TRBV25-1
size: once
J: TRBJ1-6
D: -
length: 14
CDR3: CASSERPRDSPLHF
DNA: TGTGCCAGCAGTGAAAGGCCTCGGGATTCACCCCTCCACTTT